This TCR beta chain emerged from a study of T cells in localized non-small cell lung cancer. Worth noting for this clone: Its cognate antigen is unknown.

Study outcomes and limitations: Appearances in adjacent lung were noted for a median roughly 58 of the top 100 tumor clones. Longer overall survival associated with higher blood T cell density; shorter survival with higher adjacent-lung clonality.

Method: immunoSEQ multiplex PCR; TCRdb's copy keeps in-frame clones and lacks some. The top ten clones hold about a tenth of a sample with 75,000 to 80,000 clones, around 81% of them seen once. The CDR3 is 16 amino acids. V lost 3 bases, J lost 5 bases, and 7 bases stayed unmatched. Germline lookup yields CDR1 PRHDT and CDR2 FYEKMQ (reference sequence). The TCR sequence derives from a female donor older than 55 with stage I lung adenocarcinoma. The gene calls are TRBV13 and TRBJ2-3; 11 nucleotides match TRBD2. This material consisted of peripheral blood, taken before any cancer treatment. The CDR3 coding sequence is TGTGCCAGCAGCTTCCTCCTAGCGGGGGGCTTAGATACGCAGTATTTT. Translating gives CASSFLLAGGLDTQYF.